The TCR beta chain under discussion was sequenced for a study of blood T cell repertoires in COVID-19 (dated by TCRdb to 2018 to 2021). Looking at the study overall: The collaborator samples originated in the United States, Italy and Spain and spanned the acute and convalescent phases of COVID-19. The prospective study material was composed of cDNA or gDNA derived from T cells, B-cell-depleted T cells, or PBMCs. The dataset comprised deeply sampled blood TCRbeta repertoires from subjects exposed to, actively infected with, or recovered from COVID-19. The repertoires were released in a freely available public database meant as a resource for research on the immune response to SARS-CoV-2. Samples were obtained from the ongoing ImmuneRACE study (first 160 participants) and from over a thousand subjects provided by 6 global collaborators. The sample metadata nearly always contained a de-identified subject ID, COVID-19 status, age in years and sex. Where HLA class I and class II types were available, the types were taken from metadata supplied by the sample provider, not from assay-based typing. The study at large found these results: The quantity of clinical and demographic metadata differed by source and by participant and was supplied without curation.

Comment on this clone: Its recognized antigen is unknown. No much larger clone exists at a distance of one base, and base qualities are not known.

Collaborating institutions collected whole blood in K2EDTA tubes following their own protocols. For TCRbeta analysis, collaborators shipped samples in one of three forms: frozen whole blood, isolated PBMCs, or DNA extracted from either of those sample types. Spanning cysteine to phenylalanine, the CDR3 consists of 11 amino acids. The kept DNA is CDR3 alone, 33 bases in frame from the first base. Between the V and J ends, shortened by 3 bases and 6 bases respectively, the junction contains 4 bases. Per the germline V gene, SGDLS is the CDR1 and YYNGEE is the CDR2. The immunoSEQ Assay, a bias-controlled multiplex PCR, was used to amplify TCRbeta CDR3 regions from genomic DNA. The study's processing was this. Within the assay, amplification of reference gene primers was used to estimate how many nucleated cells each sample contained. To quantify the absolute abundance of each unique TCRbeta CDR3 rearrangement, sequence reads were collapsed and filtered. Productive Simpson clonality was computed per sample as the square root of Simpson's diversity index over productive rearrangements. This immuneACCESS table, as held by TCRdb, lists in-frame sequences with V and J called but not all clones. Of the missing ones, under half trace to an unresolved V gene in checked studies; the others have no known cause. Clone size and V and J calls were adopted from that table, with D and trimming inferred from the DNA. This sample has 150,000 to 200,000 clones in its table, and about 80% of those were observed once. The ten largest clones add up to about 20% of the sample.

Specimen: peripheral blood. The chain couples TRBV9 to TRBJ1-3, with the D gene uncertain. This clonotype was obtained from an elderly woman with acute or convalescent COVID-19. DNA sequence: TGTGCCAGCAGCGCACAAAACACCATATATTTT. The translation is CASSAQNTIYF.